These 16 T cell receptor beta chains came from one sample sequenced in a study of shared clonotypes between healthy human individuals. Sequencing was performed with immunoSEQ multiplex PCR; in TCRdb, only in-frame clones are kept and a portion is missing. The sample yields under 2.5 million clones, roughly 92% seen once. Sequencing was carried out using naive CD4+ T cells from PBMCs. Indicated subset: CD45RA+ positively selected. These receptors all stem from a man aged 18 to 29 in good health. Some clones in this sample may be carry-over from other donors' samples.

The V and J genes are TRBV19 and TRBJ2-2; D unclear. Trimming stripped 7 bases from V and 6 bases from J, with 9 bases between. CDR3 size: 12 residues. The germline V gene has CDR1 LNHDA and CDR2 SQIVND (reference sequence). Here the CDR3 DNA reads TGTGCCAGTACCCTCACCCCCGGGGAGCTGTTTTTT. This gives the protein CASTLTPGELFF.

V and J are TRBV7-3 and TRBJ2-5; the D gene is possibly TRBD1 (6 bases). The CDR3 loop spans 14 amino acids. The ends were cut back, 5 bases at V and 4 bases at J, with 14 bases in the middle. Germline V lookup: CDR1 SGHTA, CDR2 FQGTGA. The CDR3 DNA follows: TGTGCCAGCAGCCCCAACCAGGGGCGAGAGACCCAGTACTTC. The encoded protein is CASSPNQGRETQYF.

V usage is TRBV7-9 and J usage is TRBJ2-1; 7 bases fit TRBD2. V trimming: 5 bases; J trimming: 0 bases; junction bases outside the gene matches: 7. Germline lookup yields CDR1 SEHNR and CDR2 FQNEAQ (reference sequence). CDR3 length: 16 amino acids. The CDR3 DNA follows: TGTGCCAGCAGCCTACGCGGGAGTAGCTCCTACAATGAGCAGTTCTTC. Its translation: CASSLRGSSSYNEQFF.

The V and J genes are TRBV7-3 and TRBJ1-1, with 7 bases lining up with TRBD1. V trimming: 2 bases; J trimming: 3 bases; junction bases outside the gene matches: 3. The CDR3 sequence is 14 residues long. CDR1 is SGHTA and CDR2 is FQGTGA in the germline V gene. The CDR3 sequence: CASSLAGTDTEAFF. The CDR3 nucleotides read TGTGCCAGCAGCTTAGCCGGGACAGACACTGAAGCTTTCTTT.

This chain uses TRBV4-1 with TRBJ2-7; maybe TRBD1 (5 bases). The CDR3 totals 15 residues. V was clipped by 1 base and J by 3 bases, with 13 bases between them. CDR1 is MGHRA, CDR2 YSYEKL, per germline. The CDR3 sequence: CASSQGSGFYYEQYF. Here the CDR3 DNA reads TGCGCCAGCAGCCAAGGCTCAGGGTTTTACTACGAGCAGTACTTC.

Of note for this clone: The identical CDR3 is also encoded by other nucleotide sequences in the sample. The chain is built from TRBV12-5 and TRBJ2-3; D unclear. The CDR3 spans 13 residues. Trimming stripped 5 bases from V and 3 bases from J, with 9 bases between. Germline assignment: CDR1 LGHNT and CDR2 FRNRAP. The CDR3 coding sequence is TGTGCTAGTGGTCAAGTAGGGACAGATACGCAGTATTTT. Its protein product is CASGQVGTDTQYF.

CDR3 bases: TGCAGCGCAGAAGGGACTAGCGGGAGGGTTGAGCAGTTCTTC. This gives the protein CSAEGTSGRVEQFF. The rearrangement links TRBV29-1 to TRBJ2-1, with 16 bases aligning to TRBD2. Germline V lookup: CDR1 SQVTM, CDR2 ANQGSEA. The J segment lost 9 bases and the V segment lost 7 bases, leaving 6 bases of the junction unmatched. The CDR3 consists of 14 residues.

V and J are TRBV7-9 and TRBJ2-2; no definite D call. Germline CDR1 and CDR2: SEHNR and FQNEAQ (reference sequence). With 1 base removed from V and 0 bases from J, the gap between germline ends came to 12 bases. The CDR3 covers 17 residues. The CDR3 sequence is CASSLEGSFPNTGELFF. CDR3 nucleotide sequence: TGTGCCAGCAGCTTAGAGGGCAGCTTTCCGAACACCGGGGAGCTGTTTTTT.

The chain couples TRBV5-1 to TRBJ2-3; a possible D gene is TRBD1 (5 bases). CDR1 and CDR2 from the germline V gene are SGHRS and YFSETQ. The CDR3 has 16 amino acids. Trimming cost V 4 bases and J 2 bases, with 17 bases left between them. The CDR3 sequence is CASSLEGRADTDTQYF. In DNA, the CDR3 is TGCGCCAGCAGCCTGGAAGGCAGGGCCGACACAGATACGCAGTATTTT.

The CDR3 here is CASSLRGTSLEAFF. As DNA, the CDR3 is TGTGCCAGCAGTTTGCGGGGGACGAGCCTTGAAGCTTTCTTT. This sequence joins TRBV27 and TRBJ1-1, with TRBD1 as a possible D gene (5 bases). Germline assignment: CDR1 MNHEY and CDR2 SMNVEV (reference sequence). The germline V and J ends were trimmed by 3 bases and 7 bases, with 15 bases remaining between them. This CDR3 is 14 amino acids long.

The V gene is TRBV28, the J gene TRBJ2-5; 8 bases agree with TRBD2. The CDR3 consists of 14 residues. CDR1 and CDR2 (germline): MDHEN, SYDVKM. V lost 6 bases to trimming and J lost 11 bases; unmatched junction nucleotides: 14. Written as DNA, the CDR3 is TGTGCCAGCAGAATAAGTGGGGGTAGCGGGAAGCAGTACTTC. This encodes CASRISGGSGKQYF.

As regards this clone: The same CDR3 arises from other DNA sequences in this sample as well. The rearrangement joins TRBV18 to TRBJ2-7; D remains unclear. This CDR3 spans 11 amino acids. The V end lost 2 bases, the J end lost 3 bases, and 2 bases lay between the germline ends. Germline assignment: CDR1 KGHSH and CDR2 LQKENI. The CDR3 coding sequence is TGTGCCAGCTCACCAGACTACGAGCAGTACTTC. It codes for CASSPDYEQYF.

This chain links TRBV18 with TRBJ2-7, with no clear D. With 4 bases removed from V and 5 bases from J, the gap between germline ends came to 9 bases. The CDR3 covers 12 residues. Germline V gives CDR1 KGHSH, CDR2 LQKENI. The CDR3 DNA reads TGTGCCAGCTCACAACGGCGCGACGAGCAGTACTTC. Its protein product is CASSQRRDEQYF. The full variable domain, its missing parts supplied by reference TRBV18 and TRBJ2-7, is NAGVMQNPRHLVRRRGQEARLRCSPMKGHSHVYWYRQLPEEGLKFMVYLQKENIIDESGMPKERFSAEFPKEGPSILRIQQVVRGDSAAYFCASSQRRDEQYFGPGTRLTVT.

This clone was detected only once. V and J are TRBV9 and TRBJ2-3; 7 bases are shared with TRBD2. Germline trimming cut 4 bases from V and 4 bases from J; bases unmatched to any gene: 6. Germline V lookup: CDR1 SGDLS, CDR2 YYNGEE. CDR3 size: 14 residues. The CDR3 protein is CASSTGGRADTQYF. CDR3 DNA: TGTGCCAGCAGCACGGGGGGTCGTGCAGATACGCAGTATTTT.

This clone appeared once. In nucleotides, the CDR3 is TGTGCCAGCAGTGATTTACAGGGATCTGTAGAAAAACTGTTTTTT. It translates to CASSDLQGSVEKLFF. This chain uses TRBV25-1 with TRBJ1-4; possible D gene TRBD1, 6 bases. In germline, CDR1 is MGHDK, CDR2 SYGVNS. The V end lost 3 bases, the J end lost 8 bases, and 16 bases lay between the germline ends. The CDR3 is made up of 15 amino acids.

V and J are TRBV18 and TRBJ2-5; weak D call: TRBD2 (5 bases). There are 14 residues in the CDR3. Trimming removed 3 bases from V and 5 bases from J, with 13 bases in between. CDR1 is KGHSH and CDR2 is LQKENI in the germline V gene. The CDR3 DNA reads TGTGCCAGCTCACCTACGGGATCTCGGGAGACCCAGTACTTC. Translating it yields CASSPTGSRETQYF. Filled out from reference TRBV18 and TRBJ2-5, the complete variable domain reads NAGVMQNPRHLVRRRGQEARLRCSPMKGHSHVYWYRQLPEEGLKFMVYLQKENIIDESGMPKERFSAEFPKEGPSILRIQQVVRGDSAAYFCASSPTGSRETQYFGPGTRLLVL.